Listed below are T cell receptor beta chains from one sample, sequenced in a study of OX40 agonist ivuxolimab in advanced cancers. TCRdb keeps only in-frame clones here, not all; method: immunoSEQ multiplex PCR. This sample carries about 32,000 clones, about 90% of them seen once, and the ten largest clones take over 4%. Sequences were derived from CD4+ or CD8+ T cells sorted from blood, sampled in a trial of the OX40 agonist ivuxolimab. Receptors originate from an adult with an advanced solid tumor such as melanoma, head and neck, liver or kidney cancer. Both conserved end residues are part of each CDR3. D genes are given only for firm matches. Only part of the rows carry a size: once, few, many, or a class if the clone is expanded.

V gene: TRBV5-1; D gene: TRBD1; clone size: once; J gene: TRBJ2-1; CDR3 DNA: TGCGCCAGCAGCTTGTCAAGACAGGGTAGTAGGGTAAATGAGCAGTTCTTC; CDR3 protein: CASSLSRQGSRVNEQFF
V gene: TRBV27; D gene: NA; clone size: NA; J gene: TRBJ2-3; CDR3 DNA: TGTGCCAGCAGTTTTGGTAACTTCCGCACAGATACGCAGTATTTT; CDR3 protein: CASSFGNFRTDTQYF
V gene: TRBV27; D gene: NA; clone size: once; J gene: TRBJ2-3; CDR3 DNA: TGTGCCAGCAGTCCCCACCCCGGGACGGTCGTGTCAGATACGCAGTATTTT; CDR3 protein: CASSPHPGTVVSDTQYF
V gene: TRBV6-1; D gene: TRBD2; clone size: NA; J gene: TRBJ2-5; CDR3 DNA: TGTGCCAGCAGTGGGACCGGCGGGGGCCAAGAGACCCAGTACTTC; CDR3 protein: CASSGTGGGQETQYF
V gene: TRBV4-3; D gene: NA; clone size: NA; J gene: TRBJ2-1; CDR3 DNA: TGCGCCAGCAGCCAAGATGGTGCAGGGTGGGGTGGCAATGAGCAGTTCTTC; CDR3 protein: CASSQDGAGWGGNEQFF
V gene: TRBV5-6; D gene: TRBD1; clone size: NA; J gene: TRBJ1-2; CDR3 DNA: TGTGCCAGCAGCTTGGCCCGTTTACAGGGGATGAATGGCTACACCTTC; CDR3 protein: CASSLARLQGMNGYTF
V gene: TRBV5-1; D gene: TRBD2; clone size: once; J gene: TRBJ2-3; CDR3 DNA: TGCGCCAGCAGCTTTGGACTAGCGGGAGTTCCACTCGGGGATACGCAGTATTTT; CDR3 protein: CASSFGLAGVPLGDTQYF
V gene: TRBV7-6; D gene: TRBD2; clone size: once; J gene: TRBJ2-2; CDR3 DNA: TGTGCCAGCAGCCAACTTGGACTAGCGGGAGCTCAGGAGCTGTTTTTT; CDR3 protein: CASSQLGLAGAQELFF
V gene: TRBV6-5; D gene: NA; clone size: once; J gene: TRBJ1-2; CDR3 DNA: TGTGCCAGCGCTCATCTCGGGACTAACTATGGCTACACCTTC; CDR3 protein: CASAHLGTNYGYTF
V gene: TRBV6-1; D gene: TRBD1; clone size: NA; J gene: TRBJ2-7; CDR3 DNA: TGTGCCAGCAGCCAGGGGGCCGAGCAGTACTTC; CDR3 protein: CASSQGAEQYF
V gene: TRBV27; D gene: NA; clone size: NA; J gene: TRBJ2-1; CDR3 DNA: TGTGCCAGCAGTACCCTCGGGGGAGGCACCTACAATGAGCAGTTCTTC; CDR3 protein: CASSTLGGGTYNEQFF
V gene: TRBV28; D gene: NA; clone size: once; J gene: TRBJ1-1; CDR3 DNA: TGTGCCAGCAGTTTTTTCCCGGGATTCGCTGAAGCTTTCTTT; CDR3 protein: CASSFFPGFAEAFF
V gene: TRBV19; D gene: NA; clone size: NA; J gene: TRBJ1-4; CDR3 DNA: TGTGCCAGTAGTATGTGGGGCCGAGGGGAAAAACTGTTTTTT; CDR3 protein: CASSMWGRGEKLFF
V gene: TRBV2; D gene: NA; clone size: NA; J gene: TRBJ2-3; CDR3 DNA: TGTGCCAGCAGGGGTCGGGCTGGGAGGCTCGAAGTGGCAGATACGCAGTATTTT; CDR3 protein: CASRGRAGRLEVADTQYF
V gene: TRBV2; D gene: NA; clone size: NA; J gene: TRBJ2-5; CDR3 DNA: TGTGCCAGCAGTGTGGAGCCCGAAAACAGCCTGAAAGAGACCCAGTACTTC; CDR3 protein: CASSVEPENSLKETQYF
V gene: TRBV19; D gene: TRBD1; clone size: NA; J gene: TRBJ1-1; CDR3 DNA: TGTGCCAGTAGTATCGACAGGGAAGTGACTGAAGCTTTCTTT; CDR3 protein: CASSIDREVTEAFF
V gene: TRBV9; D gene: NA; clone size: few; J gene: TRBJ2-2; CDR3 DNA: TGTGCCAGCAGCTCCACCGGGACACCGAACACCGGGGAGCTGTTTTTT; CDR3 protein: CASSSTGTPNTGELFF
V gene: TRBV25-1; D gene: NA; clone size: NA; J gene: TRBJ2-3; CDR3 DNA: TGTGCCAGCAGTGAAACAGGGATGGCAGATACGCAGTATTTT; CDR3 protein: CASSETGMADTQYF
V gene: TRBV4-1; D gene: NA; clone size: NA; J gene: TRBJ1-3; CDR3 DNA: TGCGCCAGCAGCCAAGGTGTGTTTTCTGGAAACACCATATATTTT; CDR3 protein: CASSQGVFSGNTIYF
V gene: TRBV19; D gene: NA; clone size: once; J gene: TRBJ2-1; CDR3 DNA: TGTGCCAGTAGTCAAGACATAAGCTCCTACAATGAGCAGTTCTTC; CDR3 protein: CASSQDISSYNEQFF
V gene: TRBV5-6; D gene: NA; clone size: NA; J gene: TRBJ2-7; CDR3 DNA: TGTGCCAGCAGTTCCCCACTATGGACAGAATCCTACGAGCAGTACTTC; CDR3 protein: CASSSPLWTESYEQYF
V gene: TRBV7-2; D gene: NA; clone size: NA; J gene: TRBJ1-3; CDR3 DNA: TGTGCCAGCAGCTTAGAAGGGGGATTTGGAAACACCATATATTTT; CDR3 protein: CASSLEGGFGNTIYF
V gene: TRBV29-1; D gene: TRBD1; clone size: NA; J gene: TRBJ1-1; CDR3 DNA: TGCAGCGCCATGGAGACAGGGAGAACTGAAGCTTTCTTT; CDR3 protein: CSAMETGRTEAFF
V gene: TRBV4-3; D gene: TRBD2; clone size: NA; J gene: TRBJ2-1; CDR3 DNA: TGCGCCAGCAGCCAAGACCGGACTAGCGGGTACAATGAGCAGTTCTTC; CDR3 protein: CASSQDRTSGYNEQFF
V gene: TRBV30; D gene: NA; clone size: NA; J gene: TRBJ2-7; CDR3 DNA: TGTGCCTGGGACCAGGACACTTCGTCCTCCTACGAGCAGTACTTC; CDR3 protein: CAWDQDTSSSYEQYF
V gene: TRBV27; D gene: NA; clone size: NA; J gene: TRBJ1-2; CDR3 DNA: TGTGCCAGCAGCCACACAGGCGCCGACTATGGCTACACCTTC; CDR3 protein: CASSHTGADYGYTF
V gene: TRBV28; D gene: TRBD2; clone size: NA; J gene: TRBJ2-3; CDR3 DNA: TGTGCCAGCAGTTCCCGGGACTACGAAACAGATACGCAGTATTTT; CDR3 protein: CASSSRDYETDTQYF
V gene: TRBV2; D gene: TRBD1; clone size: NA; J gene: TRBJ1-5; CDR3 DNA: TGTGCCAGCAGGTCCGGGACAGAGCCATATAGCAATCAGCCCCAGCATTTT; CDR3 protein: CASRSGTEPYSNQPQHF
V gene: TRBV5-5; D gene: NA; clone size: NA; J gene: TRBJ2-3; CDR3 DNA: TGTGCCAGCAGCTACGGGATAGCCTTGGAAGGAGATACGCAGTATTTT; CDR3 protein: CASSYGIALEGDTQYF
V gene: TRBV7-2; D gene: NA; clone size: NA; J gene: TRBJ2-7; CDR3 DNA: TGTGCCAGCAGCTTAGAGTGGGGTGTGTACTACGAGCAGTACTTC; CDR3 protein: CASSLEWGVYYEQYF
V gene: TRBV18; D gene: NA; clone size: NA; J gene: TRBJ2-5; CDR3 DNA: TGTGCCAGCTCACCAAGGGACGGAGAAGAGACCCAGTACTTC; CDR3 protein: CASSPRDGEETQYF
V gene: TRBV4-2; D gene: NA; clone size: NA; J gene: TRBJ2-1; CDR3 DNA: TGTGCCAGCAGCCAAGAATTGATGCTTTATGGGCAGTTCTTC; CDR3 protein: CASSQELMLYGQFF
V gene: TRBV14; D gene: TRBD1; clone size: NA; J gene: TRBJ1-3; CDR3 DNA: TGTGAAGGCGCAAACCAGATGGGACAGGGGGTCGGAAACACCATATATTTT; CDR3 protein: CEGANQMGQGVGNTIYF
V gene: TRBV25-1; D gene: NA; clone size: NA; J gene: TRBJ1-2; CDR3 DNA: TGTGCCAGCAGTGAATTGAAATATGGCTACACCTTC; CDR3 protein: CASSELKYGYTF
V gene: TRBV11-2; D gene: TRBD2; clone size: NA; J gene: TRBJ2-7; CDR3 DNA: TGTGCCAGCAATAGCGGGAGCTACGAGCAGTACTTC; CDR3 protein: CASNSGSYEQYF
V gene: TRBV28; D gene: NA; clone size: NA; J gene: TRBJ1-5; CDR3 DNA: TGTGCCAGCAGCAACAGAGGGTTGAACCAGCCCCAGCATTTT; CDR3 protein: CASSNRGLNQPQHF
V gene: TRBV5-4; D gene: NA; clone size: medium-sized; J gene: TRBJ2-7; CDR3 DNA: TGTGCCAGCAGCTTGACACAGGGTGTCGAGCAGTACTTC; CDR3 protein: CASSLTQGVEQYF
V gene: TRBV27; D gene: NA; clone size: NA; J gene: TRBJ2-1; CDR3 DNA: TGTGCCAGCATCTTCGGTCTTGAGCAGTTCTTC; CDR3 protein: CASIFGLEQFF
V gene: TRBV29-1; D gene: NA; clone size: NA; J gene: TRBJ2-1; CDR3 DNA: TGCAGCGCAATGACGGAGACCTACAATGAGCAGTTCTTC; CDR3 protein: CSAMTETYNEQFF
V gene: TRBV27; D gene: NA; clone size: NA; J gene: TRBJ2-7; CDR3 DNA: TGTGCCAGTTCTCCCGGGGACGGAGTCTACGAGCAGTACTTC; CDR3 protein: CASSPGDGVYEQYF
V gene: TRBV2; D gene: NA; clone size: NA; J gene: TRBJ2-7; CDR3 DNA: TGTGCCAGCAAGAGAGGGTCCTACGAGCAGTACTTC; CDR3 protein: CASKRGSYEQYF